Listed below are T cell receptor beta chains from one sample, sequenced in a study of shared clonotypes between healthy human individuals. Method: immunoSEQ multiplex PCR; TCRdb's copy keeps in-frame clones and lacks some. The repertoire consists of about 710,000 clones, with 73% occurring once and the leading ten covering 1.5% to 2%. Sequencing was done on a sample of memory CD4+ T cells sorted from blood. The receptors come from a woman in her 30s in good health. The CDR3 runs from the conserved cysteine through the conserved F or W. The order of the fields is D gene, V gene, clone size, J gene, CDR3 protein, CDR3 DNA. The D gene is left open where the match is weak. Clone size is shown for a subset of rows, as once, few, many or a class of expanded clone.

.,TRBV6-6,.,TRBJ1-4,CASTRDGNEKLFF,TGTGCCAGCACCCGGGACGGTAATGAAAAACTGTTTTTT
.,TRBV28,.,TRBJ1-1,CASRQESRAFF,TGTGCCAGCAGGCAAGAATCGCGCGCTTTCTTT
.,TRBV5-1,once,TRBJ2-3,CASSFPGLVDTQYF,TGCGCCAGCAGCTTCCCAGGACTGGTAGATACGCAGTATTTT
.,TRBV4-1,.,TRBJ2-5,CASSQRTAQETQYF,TGCGCCAGCAGCCAAAGGACAGCTCAAGAGACCCAGTACTTC
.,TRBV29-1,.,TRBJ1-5,CSVSETGNQPQHF,TGCAGCGTTTCCGAGACAGGAAATCAGCCCCAACATTTT
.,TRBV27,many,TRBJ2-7,CASRDEGGRRREQYF,TGTGCCAGCAGGGATGAGGGGGGCAGACGGAGGGAGCAGTACTTC
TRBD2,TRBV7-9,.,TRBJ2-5,CASSLGLAGPQETQYF,TGTGCCAGCAGCTTAGGACTAGCGGGACCTCAAGAGACCCAGTACTTC
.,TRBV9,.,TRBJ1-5,CASSQTGSGNQPQHF,TGTGCCAGCAGCCAAACAGGGTCGGGCAATCAGCCCCAGCATTTT
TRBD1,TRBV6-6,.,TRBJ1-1,CASSYPNRGNTEAFF,TGTGCCAGCAGTTACCCCAACAGGGGGAACACTGAAGCTTTCTTT
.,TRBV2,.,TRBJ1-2,CASSESRGEGYTF,TGTGCCAGCAGTGAAAGCAGGGGCGAAGGCTACACCTTC
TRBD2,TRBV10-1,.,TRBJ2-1,CASTGLAGIEQFF,TGCGCCAGCACCGGACTAGCGGGAATTGAGCAGTTCTTC
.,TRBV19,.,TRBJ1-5,CASWGSYNQPQHF,TGTGCCAGTTGGGGGAGCTACAATCAGCCCCAGCATTTT
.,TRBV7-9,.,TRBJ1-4,CASSPPSEKLFF,TGTGCCAGCAGCCCCCCCAGTGAAAAACTGTTTTTT
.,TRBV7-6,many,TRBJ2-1,CASSSRTTSNSYNEQFF,TGTGCCAGCAGCTCAAGGACGACTAGTAATAGTTACAATGAGCAGTTCTTC
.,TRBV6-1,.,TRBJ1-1,CASGRTEAFF,TGTGCCAGTGGACGGACAGAAGCTTTCTTT
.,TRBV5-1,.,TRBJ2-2,CASSFSGTYTGELFF,TGCGCCAGCAGCTTCTCCGGGACCTACACCGGGGAGCTGTTTTTT
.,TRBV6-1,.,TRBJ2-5,CASRGYVETQYF,TGTGCCAGCAGAGGCTACGTAGAGACCCAGTACTTC
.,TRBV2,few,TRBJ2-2,CASSEGGVGIGELFF,TGTGCCAGCAGTGAGGGCGGAGTGGGGATCGGGGAGCTGTTTTTT
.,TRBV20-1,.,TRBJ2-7,CSAILAHEQYF,TGCAGTGCTATACTAGCCCACGAGCAGTACTTC
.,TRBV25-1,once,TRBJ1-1,CASSGLGGREAFF,TGTGCCAGCAGCGGGCTCGGGGGACGCGAAGCTTTCTTT
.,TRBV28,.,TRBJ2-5,CASSTTRVGTQYF,TGTGCCAGCAGTACGACTAGAGTAGGGACCCAGTACTTC
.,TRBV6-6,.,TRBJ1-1,CASSRQAVTEAFF,TGTGCCAGCAGCCGACAGGCGGTCACTGAAGCTTTCTTT
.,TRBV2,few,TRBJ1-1,CASSGSRTEAFF,TGTGCCAGCAGTGGGAGTAGGACTGAAGCTTTCTTT
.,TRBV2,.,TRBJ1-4,CASSWVEKLFF,TGTGCCAGCAGTTGGGTTGAAAAACTGTTTTTT
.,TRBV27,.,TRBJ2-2,CASSLSGEKPTGELFF,TGTGCCAGCAGTTTATCCGGGGAAAAACCCACCGGGGAGCTGTTTTTT
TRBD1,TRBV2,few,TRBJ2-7,CASRDRTGGRSEQYF,TGTGCCAGCAGGGACAGGACAGGGGGCCGTAGCGAGCAGTACTTC
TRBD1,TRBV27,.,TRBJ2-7,CATKRGPGYEQYF,TGTGCCACCAAAAGGGGGCCTGGCTACGAGCAGTACTTC
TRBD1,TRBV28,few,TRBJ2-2,CASSPISGTGFTGELFF,TGTGCCAGCAGTCCGATCTCCGGGACAGGGTTCACCGGGGAGCTGTTTTTT
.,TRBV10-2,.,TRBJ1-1,CASSESYGEAFF,TGCGCCAGCAGTGAGTCATACGGTGAAGCTTTCTTT
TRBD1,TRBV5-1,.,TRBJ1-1,CASSLGDRAGTEAFF,TGCGCCAGCAGCTTGGGCGACAGGGCAGGCACTGAAGCTTTCTTT
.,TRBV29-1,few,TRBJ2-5,CSVPLGASLETQYF,TGCAGCGTTCCACTCGGGGCGAGTTTGGAGACCCAGTACTTC
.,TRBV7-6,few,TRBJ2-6,CASSRVTSQSRANVLTF,TGTGCCAGCAGCAGAGTGACCTCACAAAGTCGGGCCAACGTCCTGACTTTC
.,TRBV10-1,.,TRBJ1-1,CASSELYTEAFF,TGCGCCAGCAGTGAGCTCTACACTGAAGCTTTCTTT
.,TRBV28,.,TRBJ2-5,CASSLAAGPGTQYF,TGTGCCAGCAGTTTGGCGGCCGGTCCGGGGACCCAGTACTTC
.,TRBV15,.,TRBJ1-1,CATSRDLGAGEAFF,TGTGCCACCAGCAGAGATCTGGGGGCCGGTGAAGCTTTCTTT
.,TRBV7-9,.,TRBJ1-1,CAGGRDTEAFF,TGTGCCGGAGGGAGGGACACTGAAGCTTTCTTT
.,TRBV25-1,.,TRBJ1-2,CASSSGPANYGYTF,TGTGCCAGCTCCTCAGGGCCAGCTAACTATGGCTACACCTTC
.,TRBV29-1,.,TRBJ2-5,CSVAKRAVLETQYF,TGCAGCGTTGCAAAAAGAGCGGTACTAGAGACCCAGTACTTC
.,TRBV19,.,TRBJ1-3,CATAPDSSGNTIYF,TGTGCCACCGCCCCCGACAGCTCTGGAAACACCATATATTTT
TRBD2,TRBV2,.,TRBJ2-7,CASSRGGSYEQYF,TGTGCCAGCTCCCGGGGGGGGTCCTACGAGCAGTACTTC
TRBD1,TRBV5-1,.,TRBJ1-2,CASSSNTGDYGYTF,TGCGCCAGCAGCTCTAATACAGGGGACTATGGCTACACCTTC
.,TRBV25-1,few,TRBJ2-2,CASSSYHGELFF,TGTGCCAGCAGTTCATATCACGGGGAGCTGTTTTTT
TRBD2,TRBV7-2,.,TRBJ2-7,CASTHRAGGVTSYEQYF,TGTGCCAGCACGCACCGGGCGGGGGGGGTAACCTCCTACGAGCAGTACTTC
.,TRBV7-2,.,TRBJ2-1,CASSTRGGAYNEQFF,TGTGCCAGCAGCACCCGAGGGGGGGCATACAATGAGCAGTTCTTC
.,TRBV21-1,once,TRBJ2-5,CARGVGTQYF,TGTGCCAGAGGGGTTGGGACCCAGTACTTC
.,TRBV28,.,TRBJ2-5,CASSVGGLGTQYF,TGTGCCAGCAGTGTAGGGGGGTTGGGGACCCAGTACTTC
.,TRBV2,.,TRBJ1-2,CASSPRGGALVNGYTF,TGTGCCAGCAGTCCACGGGGGGGGGCCCTGGTCAATGGCTACACCTTC
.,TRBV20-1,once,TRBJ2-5,CSEYSGETQYF,TGCAGCGAATACAGCGGAGAGACCCAGTACTTC
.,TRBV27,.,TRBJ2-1,CASSLLGLHTYNEQFF,TGTGCCAGCAGTTTATTGGGACTCCATACGTACAATGAGCAGTTCTTC
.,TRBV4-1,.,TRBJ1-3,CASSQLPVSGNTIYF,TGCGCCAGCAGCCAACTTCCGGTCTCTGGAAACACCATATATTTT